The subject of this entry is one T cell receptor (beta chain). This clonotype was found many times. Its cognate antigen has yet to be identified. No much larger clone is present one base from it, and per-base qualities are unavailable. The 35 to 40 donors, aged about 6 to 100 years, were systemically healthy Caucasian individuals from Russia. Around 9.8 milliliters of peripheral blood were collected from each donor into EDTA-treated Vacutainer tubes. Ficoll-Paque density-gradient centrifugation was used to isolate PBMCs, with at least 7 million per sample. Total RNA, at least 6 micrograms per sample, was extracted from PBMCs with Trizol reagent. For every donor, an aliquot of PBMCs went through flow cytometry to measure the percentages of naive CD45RAhigh/CD27high T cells. CDR1 and CDR2, per the germline V gene (reference sequence), are DFQATT and SNEGSKA. The CDR3 measures 13 amino acids from cysteine to phenylalanine. This entry keeps only the CDR3 DNA: 39 bases, framed from base 1.

These data come from a study of blood T cells in healthy people across ages (dated by TCRdb to between 2014 and 2016). Study-wide context: In model experiments, template switching captured roughly one uniquely barcoded TCR beta cDNA molecule for every two T cells. The study measured age-related changes in TCR beta repertoire diversity using deep sequencing normalized with unique cDNA molecular identifiers. The donors were split into four age groups: young (average 16 years), middle-aged (roughly 40), aged (approximately 60) and long-lived (82). To avoid experimental bias, donors of different ages were distributed randomly across sequencing lanes. The study analyzed two additional independent replicas of 1 million unique cDNA reads from the same blood draw for two donors, one aged 18 to 30 and one aged 80 or older. The paper as a whole reports these results and caveats: A strong correlation was found between observed TCR beta diversity and the percentage of naive T cells measured by flow cytometry. Because donor CMV infection status was unknown, age-related changes in expanded clonotypes were potentially confounded. Conclusive comparison of naive and antigen-experienced compartments was prevented by the profiling of bulk unsorted PBMCs. As age increased, observed TCR beta diversity per million T cells dropped in a roughly linear way, and a significant reduction was already evident by age 40. The long-lived group showed more naive CD4+ T cells, fewer expanded clones and increased TCR diversity than the aged group, suggesting age selection. Estimates of total diversity based on one million sequenced T cells were regarded as lower bounds and as underestimates.

Libraries were prepared through 5' RACE. TCRdb shows the sequencer as Illumina HiSeq 2500. A second PCR of roughly 7 to 12 cycles was run with a J-beta primer mix and a sample-barcoded 5' primer. A template-switch 5' adaptor carrying 12 random nucleotides introduced a unique molecular identifier onto each TCR beta cDNA molecule. Each sample yielded at least 2.5 million CDR3-containing paired-end reads. The Mint cDNA synthesis kit, primed by a TRBC-specific oligonucleotide, was used to synthesize first-strand cDNA from all RNA. Following uracil-DNA glycosylase treatment, all cDNA underwent a first 18-cycle PCR with the universal primers M1SS and BC2_uni_R. The authors' analysis ran thus. For normalization, 1 million high-quality reads were randomly selected from each sample, with every read carrying a distinct molecular identifier. Instead of being binned into consensus sequences, reads that shared molecular identifiers were thrown out. MiTCR, run with a Q25 quality threshold and the strictest error-elimination algorithm, handled CDR3 identification, clonotype clustering and error correction. A nonparametric unseen species model with Euler transformation was used to estimate a lower bound on total TCR beta diversity. TCRdb reprocessed the public reads (quality trimming at Q25 with fastp, clone calling with MiXCR) and kept in-frame beta chains. Identical CDR3 proteins give one entry, which carries the most common genes and DNA. In this record, the V and J calls reflect TCRdb's handling and not the investigators' own analysis. For this sample there are under 2 million distinct CDR3 sequences; roughly 30% appear just once. Around 11% of the sample is in the top ten clones.

This sequence was found in a woman in her 30s in good health. Material: blood. The chain was built from TRBV20-1 and TRBJ1-2; the D gene is perhaps TRBD1, from 6 matching bases. At the DNA level, the sequence is TGCAGCAGCTGGGGGCAGGGGAGTCGCGGCTACACCTTC. Translated, this gives CSSWGQGSRGYTF.